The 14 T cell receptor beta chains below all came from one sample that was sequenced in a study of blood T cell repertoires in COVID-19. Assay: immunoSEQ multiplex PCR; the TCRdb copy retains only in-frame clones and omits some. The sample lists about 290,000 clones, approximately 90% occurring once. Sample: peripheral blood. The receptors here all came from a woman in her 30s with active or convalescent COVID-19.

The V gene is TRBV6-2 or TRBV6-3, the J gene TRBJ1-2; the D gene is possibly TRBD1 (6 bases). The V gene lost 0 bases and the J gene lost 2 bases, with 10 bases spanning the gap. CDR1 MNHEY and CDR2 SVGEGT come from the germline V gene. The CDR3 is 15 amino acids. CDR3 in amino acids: CASSYSGTFNYGYTF. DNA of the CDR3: TGTGCCAGCAGTTACTCCGGGACATTCAACTATGGCTACACCTTC.

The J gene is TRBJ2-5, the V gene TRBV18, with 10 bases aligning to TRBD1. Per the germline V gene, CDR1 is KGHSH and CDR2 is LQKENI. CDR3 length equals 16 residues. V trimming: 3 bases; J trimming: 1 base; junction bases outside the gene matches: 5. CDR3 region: CASSPSGTGVQETQYF. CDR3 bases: TGTGCCAGCTCACCGTCCGGGACAGGGGTCCAAGAGACCCAGTACTTC.

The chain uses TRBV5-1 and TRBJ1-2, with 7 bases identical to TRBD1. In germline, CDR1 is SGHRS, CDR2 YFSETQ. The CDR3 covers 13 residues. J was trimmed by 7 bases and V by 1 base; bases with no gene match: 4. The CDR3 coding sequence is TGCGCCAGCAGCTTGCACAGGGGAGGTGGCTACACCTTC. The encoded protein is CASSLHRGGGYTF.

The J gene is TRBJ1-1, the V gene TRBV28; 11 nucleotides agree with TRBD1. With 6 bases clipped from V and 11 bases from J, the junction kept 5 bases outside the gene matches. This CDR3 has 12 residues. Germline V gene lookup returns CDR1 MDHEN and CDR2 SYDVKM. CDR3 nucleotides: TGTGCCAGCAGCGGACAGGGGGCTCAGGCTTTCTTT. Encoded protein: CASSGQGAQAFF. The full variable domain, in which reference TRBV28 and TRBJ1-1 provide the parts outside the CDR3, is DVKVTQSSRYLVKRTGEKVFLECVQDMDHENMFWYRQDPGLGLRLIYFSYDVKMKEKGDIPEGYSVSREKKERFSLILESASTNQTSMYLCASSGQGAQAFFGQGTRLTVV.

This chain's CDR3 is CASSPRGQGMNTEAFF. Here the CDR3 DNA reads TGTGCCAGCTCACCACGGGGTCAGGGCATGAACACTGAAGCTTTCTTT. This chain uses TRBV18 with TRBJ1-1; maybe TRBD1 (5 bases). This CDR3 is built from 16 residues. Germline CDR1 is KGHSH and CDR2 is LQKENI. Trimming left V 1 base short and J 0 bases short, with 12 bases between.

In DNA form, the CDR3 reads TGTGCCAGCAGCCCGCTCATTGTGACTAGCGGGGCTACCCTCGTAAGGACAGATACGCAGTATTTT. Translating it yields CASSPLIVTSGATLVRTDTQYF. The chain carries TRBV4-2 and TRBJ2-3, with 11 nucleotides matching TRBD2. The CDR3 sequence is 22 residues long. The V gene end was trimmed by 4 bases and the J gene end by 3 bases; junction bases not matched to a gene: 24. Looked up from germline, CDR1 is LGHNA and CDR2 is YNFKEQ.

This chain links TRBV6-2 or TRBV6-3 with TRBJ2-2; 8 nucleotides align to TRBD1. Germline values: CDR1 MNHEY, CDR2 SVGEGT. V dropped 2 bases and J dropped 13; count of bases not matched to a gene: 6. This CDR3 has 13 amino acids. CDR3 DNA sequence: TGTGCCAGCAGTTACATGGGGACAGGTGGGCTGTTTTTT. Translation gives CASSYMGTGGLFF.

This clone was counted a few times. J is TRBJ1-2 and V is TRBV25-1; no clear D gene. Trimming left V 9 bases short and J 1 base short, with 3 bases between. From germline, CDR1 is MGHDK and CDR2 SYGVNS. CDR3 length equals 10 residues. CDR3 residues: CASYNYGYTF. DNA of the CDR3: TGTGCCAGTTATAACTATGGCTACACCTTC.

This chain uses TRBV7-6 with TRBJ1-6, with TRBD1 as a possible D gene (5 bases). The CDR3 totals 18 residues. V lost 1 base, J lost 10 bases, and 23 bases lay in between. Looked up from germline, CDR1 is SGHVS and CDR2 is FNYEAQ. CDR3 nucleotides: TGTGCCAGCAGCTTAGAGCAGGGCCAGGGACTCATAGGGTCACCCCTCCACTTT. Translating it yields CASSLEQGQGLIGSPLHF.

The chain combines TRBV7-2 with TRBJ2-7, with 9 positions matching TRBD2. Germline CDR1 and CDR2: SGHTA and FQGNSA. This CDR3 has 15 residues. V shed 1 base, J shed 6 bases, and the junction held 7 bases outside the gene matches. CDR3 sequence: CASSLDAAGGREQYF. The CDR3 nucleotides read TGTGCCAGCAGCTTAGATGCGGCGGGGGGGCGCGAGCAGTACTTC. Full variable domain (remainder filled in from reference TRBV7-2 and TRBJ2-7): GAGVSQSPSNKVTEKGKDVELRCDPISGHTALYWYRQSLGQGLEFLIYFQGNSAPDKSGLPSDRFSAERTGGSVSTLTIQRTQQEDSAVYLCASSLDAAGGREQYFGPGTRLTVT.

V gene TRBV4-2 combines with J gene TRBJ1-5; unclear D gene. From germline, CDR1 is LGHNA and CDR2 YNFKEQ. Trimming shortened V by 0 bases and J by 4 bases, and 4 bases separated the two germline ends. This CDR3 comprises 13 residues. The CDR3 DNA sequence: TGTGCCAGCAGCCAAGAGGCAAATCAGCCCCAGCATTTT. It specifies CASSQEANQPQHF.

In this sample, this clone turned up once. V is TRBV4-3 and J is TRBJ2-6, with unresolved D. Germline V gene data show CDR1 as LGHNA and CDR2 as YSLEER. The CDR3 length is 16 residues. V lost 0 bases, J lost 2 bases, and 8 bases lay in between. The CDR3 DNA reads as TGCGCCAGCAGCCAAGATGCGGCGGCTGGGGCCAACGTCCTGACTTTC. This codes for CASSQDAAAGANVLTF.

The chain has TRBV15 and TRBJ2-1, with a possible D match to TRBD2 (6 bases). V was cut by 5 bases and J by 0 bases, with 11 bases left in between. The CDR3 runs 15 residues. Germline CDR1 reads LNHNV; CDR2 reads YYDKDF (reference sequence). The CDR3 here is CATSEGRGSYNEQFF. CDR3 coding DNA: TGTGCCACCAGCGAGGGGCGGGGCTCCTACAATGAGCAGTTCTTC.

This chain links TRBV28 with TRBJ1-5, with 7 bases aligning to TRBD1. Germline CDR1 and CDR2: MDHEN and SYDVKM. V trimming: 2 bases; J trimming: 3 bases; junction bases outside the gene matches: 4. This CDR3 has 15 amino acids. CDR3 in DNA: TGTGCCAGCAGTTTAGCGGGACAGACCAATCAGCCCCAGCATTTT. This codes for CASSLAGQTNQPQHF.